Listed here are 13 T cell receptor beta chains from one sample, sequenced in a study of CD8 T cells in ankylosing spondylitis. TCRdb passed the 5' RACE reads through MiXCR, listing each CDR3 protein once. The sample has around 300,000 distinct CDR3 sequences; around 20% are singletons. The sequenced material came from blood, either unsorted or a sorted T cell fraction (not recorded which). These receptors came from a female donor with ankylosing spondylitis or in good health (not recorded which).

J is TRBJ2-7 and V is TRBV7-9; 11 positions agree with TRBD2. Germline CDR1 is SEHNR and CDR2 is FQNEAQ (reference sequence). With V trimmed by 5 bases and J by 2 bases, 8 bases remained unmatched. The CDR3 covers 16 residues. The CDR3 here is CASSVSGTSGTYEQYF. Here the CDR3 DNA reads TGTGCCAGCAGCGTCTCCGGGACTAGCGGAACCTACGAGCAGTACTTC.

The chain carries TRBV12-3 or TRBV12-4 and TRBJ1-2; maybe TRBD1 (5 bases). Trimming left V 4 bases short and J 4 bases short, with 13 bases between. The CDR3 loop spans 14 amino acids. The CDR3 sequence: CASSYGATLYGYTF. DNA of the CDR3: TGTGCCAGCAGTTACGGGGCTACCCTCTATGGCTACACCTTC.

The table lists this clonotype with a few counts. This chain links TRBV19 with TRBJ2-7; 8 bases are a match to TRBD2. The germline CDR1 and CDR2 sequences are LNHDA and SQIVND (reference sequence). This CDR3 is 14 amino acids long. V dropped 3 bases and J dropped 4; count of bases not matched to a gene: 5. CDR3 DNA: TGTGCCAGTAGTATCACTAGCGGAACGTACGAGCAGTACTTC. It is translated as CASSITSGTYEQYF.

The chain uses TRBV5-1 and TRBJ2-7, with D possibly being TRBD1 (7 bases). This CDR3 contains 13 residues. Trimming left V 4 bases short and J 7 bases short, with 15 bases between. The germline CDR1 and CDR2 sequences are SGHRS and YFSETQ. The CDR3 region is CASSAGTATEQYF. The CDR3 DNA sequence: TGCGCCAGCAGCGCGGGGACAGCTACAGAGCAGTACTTC.

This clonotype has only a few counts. The CDR3 loop reads CASTLRGKPTSTDTQYF. CDR3 DNA sequence: TGTGCCAGCACCCTCCGGGGGAAGCCTACTAGCACAGATACGCAGTATTTT. This chain uses TRBV6-1 with TRBJ2-3; TRBD2 might be the D (6 bases). The CDR3 runs to 17 residues. V was pared by 7 bases and J by 0 bases, with 20 bases between. Germline V gives CDR1 MNHNS, CDR2 SASEGT.

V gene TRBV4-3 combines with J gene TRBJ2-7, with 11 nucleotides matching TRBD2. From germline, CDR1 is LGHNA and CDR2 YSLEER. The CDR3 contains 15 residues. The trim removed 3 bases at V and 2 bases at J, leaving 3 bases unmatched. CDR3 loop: CASSHATSGAYEQYF. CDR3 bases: TGCGCCAGCAGCCATGCGACTAGCGGGGCCTACGAGCAGTACTTC.

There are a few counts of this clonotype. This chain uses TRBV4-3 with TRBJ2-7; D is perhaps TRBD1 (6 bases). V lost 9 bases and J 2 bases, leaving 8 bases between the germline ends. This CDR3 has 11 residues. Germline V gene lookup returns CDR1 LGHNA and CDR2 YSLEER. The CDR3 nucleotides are TGCGCCAGAAACAGGGCCTACGAGCAGTACTTC. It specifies CARNRAYEQYF.

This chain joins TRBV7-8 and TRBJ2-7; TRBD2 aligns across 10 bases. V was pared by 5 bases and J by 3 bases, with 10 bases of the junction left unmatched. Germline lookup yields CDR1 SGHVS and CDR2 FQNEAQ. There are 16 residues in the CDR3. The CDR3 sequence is CASSLLSGRNRYEQYF. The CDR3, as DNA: TGTGCCAGCAGCCTCCTTAGCGGGAGGAATCGCTACGAGCAGTACTTC.

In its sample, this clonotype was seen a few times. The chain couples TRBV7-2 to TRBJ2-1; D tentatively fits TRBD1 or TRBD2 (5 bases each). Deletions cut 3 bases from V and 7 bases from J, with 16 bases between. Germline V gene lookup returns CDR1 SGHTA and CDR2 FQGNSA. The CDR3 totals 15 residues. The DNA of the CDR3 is TGTGCCAGCAGCTTGGGGGACCCGGGGTATAATGAGCAGTTCTTC. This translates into CASSLGDPGYNEQFF. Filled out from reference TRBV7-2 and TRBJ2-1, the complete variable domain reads GAGVSQSPSNKVTEKGKDVELRCDPISGHTALYWYRQSLGQGLEFLIYFQGNSAPDKSGLPSDRFSAERTGGSVSTLTIQRTQQEDSAVYLCASSLGDPGYNEQFFGPGTRLTVL.

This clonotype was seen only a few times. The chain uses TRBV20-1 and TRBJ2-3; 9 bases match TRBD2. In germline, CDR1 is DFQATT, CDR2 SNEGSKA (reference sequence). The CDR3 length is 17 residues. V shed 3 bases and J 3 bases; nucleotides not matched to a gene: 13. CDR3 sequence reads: CSASQAGGPSTTDTQYF. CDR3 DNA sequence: TGCAGTGCTAGTCAGGCGGGAGGGCCATCAACGACAGATACGCAGTATTTT.

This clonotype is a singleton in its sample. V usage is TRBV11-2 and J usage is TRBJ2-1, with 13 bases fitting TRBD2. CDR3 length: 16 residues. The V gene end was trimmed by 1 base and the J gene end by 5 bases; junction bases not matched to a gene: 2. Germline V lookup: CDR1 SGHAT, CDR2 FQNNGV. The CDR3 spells CASSLVGTSGNNEQFF. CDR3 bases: TGTGCCAGCAGCTTAGTGGGGACTAGCGGGAACAATGAGCAGTTCTTC.

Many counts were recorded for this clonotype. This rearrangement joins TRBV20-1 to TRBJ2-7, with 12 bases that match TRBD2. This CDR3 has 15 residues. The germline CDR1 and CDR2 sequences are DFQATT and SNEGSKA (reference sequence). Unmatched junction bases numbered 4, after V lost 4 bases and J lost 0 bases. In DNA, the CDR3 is TGCAGTGCTATAGGACTAGCGGGGACCTCCTACGAGCAGTACTTC. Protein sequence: CSAIGLAGTSYEQYF.

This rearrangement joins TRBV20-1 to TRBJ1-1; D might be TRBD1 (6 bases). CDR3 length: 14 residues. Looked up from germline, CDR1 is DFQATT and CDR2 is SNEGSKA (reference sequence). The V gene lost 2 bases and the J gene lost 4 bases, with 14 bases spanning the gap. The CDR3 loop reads CSARRTGFSTEAFF. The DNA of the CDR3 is TGCAGTGCTAGACGAACAGGGTTTAGCACTGAAGCTTTCTTT.